These 8 T cell receptor beta chains came from one sample sequenced in a study of T cells in Graves' hyperthyroidism and ophthalmopathy. Amplification of TCR beta CDR3 regions was performed using RNA transcripts as template. The primer set for the first-round RT-PCR of the TCR CDR3 was HTBI. TCRdb itself ran the multiplex PCR reads through MiXCR, one entry per CDR3 protein. The sample shows roughly 700,000 distinct CDR3 sequences, about 18% of them seen only once. Source material: blood. These receptors were obtained from a man aged 50-60 years with Graves' hyperthyroidism.

This chain links TRBV27 with TRBJ2-7; tentatively, D is TRBD1 (5 bases). The germline V and J ends were trimmed by 5 bases and 6 bases, with 17 bases remaining between them. The germline CDR1 and CDR2 sequences are MNHEY and SMNVEV (reference sequence). This CDR3 contains 14 residues. CDR3 in DNA: TGTGCCAGCAGTATCGACAGCCCAGGATCCGAGCAGTACTTC. This translates into CASSIDSPGSEQYF.

This clonotype occurred many times. The chain couples TRBV2 to TRBJ2-2; D might be TRBD2 (6 bases). From germline, CDR1 is SNHLY and CDR2 FYNNEI. This CDR3 region has 14 residues. Trimming stripped 5 bases from V and 4 bases from J, with 11 bases between. CDR3 sequence (DNA): TGTGCCAGCAGTTATTCAGCGGGCACCGGGGAGCTGTTTTTT. Its protein product is CASSYSAGTGELFF.

This clonotype has a count of ten or more. The rearrangement joins TRBV28 to TRBJ1-1; D uncertain. Germline assignment: CDR1 MDHEN and CDR2 SYDVKM. The germline V and J ends were trimmed by 5 bases and 4 bases, with 14 bases remaining between them. This CDR3 spans 14 amino acids. CDR3 coding DNA: TGTGCCAGCAGTGGGAGGTTTTTGGGCACTGAAGCTTTCTTT. This sequence encodes CASSGRFLGTEAFF.

In this sample, this clonotype turned up many times. The chain couples TRBV2 to TRBJ2-5; weak D call: TRBD2 (5 bases). Deletions cut 3 bases from V and 13 bases from J, with 15 bases between. The CDR3 runs to 12 residues. CDR1 is SNHLY, CDR2 FYNNEI, per germline. The CDR3 spells CASSDHMGVLYF. The CDR3 region has the DNA TGTGCCAGCAGTGATCATATGGGAGTGTTGTACTTC. Full variable domain (outside the CDR3, taken from reference TRBV2 and TRBJ2-5): EPEVTQTPSHQVTQMGQEVILRCVPISNHLYFYWYRQILGQKVEFLVSFYNNEISEKSEIFDDQFSVERPDGSNFTLKIRSTKLEDSAMYFCASSDHMGVLYFGPGTRLLVL.

This clonotype has a count of ten or more. The V and J genes are TRBV12-3 or TRBV12-4 and TRBJ1-5; D is ambiguous. Trimming removed 6 bases from V and 4 bases from J, with 10 bases in between. There are 13 residues in the CDR3. The CDR3 DNA is TGTGCCAGCAGAAACGGTTGGAATCAGCCCCAGCATTTT. This sequence encodes CASRNGWNQPQHF.

There are many counts of this clonotype. This rearrangement joins TRBV7-8 to TRBJ2-1; the D is unclear. This CDR3 has 15 amino acids. V was pared by 1 base and J by 6 bases, with 13 bases between. The germline CDR1 and CDR2 sequences are SGHVS and FQNEAQ. The CDR3 spells CASSLEWAVLNEQFF. CDR3 nucleotides: TGTGCCAGCAGCTTAGAATGGGCGGTCCTCAATGAGCAGTTCTTC.

This clonotype was seen more than once but under ten times. CDR3 in DNA: TGTGCCAGCAGTTCCAACAGGGTTTTTGCTGACTCTGGGGCCAACGTCCTGACTTTC. Translating gives CASSSNRVFADSGANVLTF. The chain recombines TRBV28 with TRBJ2-6; D is perhaps TRBD1 (6 bases). Germline V gene sequence: CDR1 MDHEN, CDR2 SYDVKM. CDR3 length: 19 amino acids. V shed 4 bases and J shed 0 bases, with 19 bases lying between them. The full variable domain, its missing parts supplied by reference TRBV28 and TRBJ2-6, is DVKVTQSSRYLVKRTGEKVFLECVQDMDHENMFWYRQDPGLGLRLIYFSYDVKMKEKGDIPEGYSVSREKKERFSLILESASTNQTSMYLCASSSNRVFADSGANVLTFGAGSRLTVL.

This clonotype was observed a handful of times. This chain links TRBV6-2 or TRBV6-3 with TRBJ2-7; TRBD2 is a possible D gene (5 bases). V shed 7 bases and J shed 6 bases, with 28 bases lying between them. The germline V gene has CDR1 MNHEY and CDR2 SVGEGT. There are 17 residues in the CDR3. The CDR3 nucleotides read TGTGCCAGCAAAGGAGGCCAAGGATCGACAAATCTAGGCGAGCAGTACTTC. This translates into CASKGGQGSTNLGEQYF.